These 4 T cell receptor beta chains were sequenced from one sample in a study of Graves' ophthalmopathy and Graves' hyperthyroidism. Investigators amplified TCR beta CDR3 regions from RNA transcripts. The first-round RT-PCR employed HTBI primers together with the Qiagen OneStep RT-PCR kit. A multiplex PCR was then performed as the second round. Via MiXCR, TCRdb re-called the multiplex PCR reads, giving one row per CDR3 protein. The sample shows about 1.1 million distinct CDR3 sequences, 35% to 45% of them seen only once. Sequenced: peripheral blood or thyroid tissue (not recorded which). These receptors originate from an adult man with Graves' hyperthyroidism.

This clonotype was seen repeatedly, ten times or more. The rearrangement uses TRBV13 and TRBJ1-4, with TRBD1 matching over 9 bases. With 5 bases clipped from V and 5 bases from J, the junction kept 6 bases outside the gene matches. The CDR3 is 15 residues long. Germline V gene sequence: CDR1 PRHDT, CDR2 FYEKMQ (reference sequence). CDR3 nucleotides: TGTGCCAGCAGCCGCTGGGACAGGGAAAATGAAAAACTGTTTTTT. Translating gives CASSRWDRENEKLFF.

This clonotype is a singleton in its sample. Relative to the germline gene, one junction end is altered; a read error may explain this. The chain uses TRBV2 and TRBJ2-5; tentative D call: TRBD1 (6 bases). The CDR3 contains 9 residues. Per germline, CDR1 SNHLY and CDR2 FYNNEI. The CDR3 DNA reads TGTGCCAGCAGTGAAGGACAGGACTTC. Translated: CASSEGQDF.

This clonotype has at least ten counts. The chain couples TRBV29-1 to TRBJ2-7, with D unresolved. The V gene lost 4 bases and the J gene lost 3 bases, with 10 bases spanning the gap. Germline loops: CDR1 SQVTM, CDR2 ANQGSEA. The CDR3 spans 12 residues. CDR3 bases: TGCAGCGTTGCGGAAGGGTACTACGAGCAGTACTTC. The encoded protein is CSVAEGYYEQYF.

This clonotype was recorded a few times. The V and J genes are TRBV5-6 and TRBJ1-5, with D perhaps matching TRBD1 (5 bases). Germline V CDR1 and CDR2: SGHDT, YYEEEE. The CDR3 is 14 residues long. Trimming stripped 2 bases from V and 4 bases from J, with 10 bases between. The DNA for the CDR3 is TGTGCCAGCAGCTTCCAGGGATATAATCAGCCCCAGCATTTT. This sequence encodes CASSFQGYNQPQHF.